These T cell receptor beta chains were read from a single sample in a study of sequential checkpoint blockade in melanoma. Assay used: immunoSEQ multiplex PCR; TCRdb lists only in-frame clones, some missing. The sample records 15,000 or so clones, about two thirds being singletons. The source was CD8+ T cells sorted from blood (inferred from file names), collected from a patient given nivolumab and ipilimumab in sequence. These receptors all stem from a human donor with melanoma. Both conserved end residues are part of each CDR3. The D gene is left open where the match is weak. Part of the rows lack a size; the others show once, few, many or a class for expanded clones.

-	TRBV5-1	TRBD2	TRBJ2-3	TGCGCCAGCAGCCAAACTAGCGGGGGGATAGATACGCAGTATTTT	CASSQTSGGIDTQYF
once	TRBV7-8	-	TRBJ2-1	TGTGCCAGCAGCTTAGAACCAGGGAGGTCCTACAATGAGCAGTTCTTC	CASSLEPGRSYNEQFF
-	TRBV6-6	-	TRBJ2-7	TGTGCCAGCAGTTTCCGGACAGCCTACGAGCAGTACTTC	CASSFRTAYEQYF
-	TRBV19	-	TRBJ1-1	TGTGCCAGTAGTCCCCAGGGGTACACTGAAGCTTTCTTT	CASSPQGYTEAFF
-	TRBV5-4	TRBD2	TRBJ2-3	TGTGCCAGCAGCCAAGAGAGGGGCGGGGGGGCCTCAGATACGCAGTATTTT	CASSQERGGGASDTQYF
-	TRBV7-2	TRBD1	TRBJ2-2	TGTGCCAGCAGCTTAGGCGGGACAGGGTTCGTAGCCGGGGAGCTGTTTTTT	CASSLGGTGFVAGELFF
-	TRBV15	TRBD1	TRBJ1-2	TGTGCCACCAGCAGTCGACAGGGTAATGGCTACACCTTC	CATSSRQGNGYTF
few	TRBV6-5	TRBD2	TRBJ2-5	TGTGCCAGCAGCCGCTCAACTAGCGGTCAAGAGACCCAGTACTTC	CASSRSTSGQETQYF
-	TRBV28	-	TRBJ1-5	TGTGCCAGCAGTTTCGCTTCCAGGGGTCAGCCCCAGCATTTT	CASSFASRGQPQHF
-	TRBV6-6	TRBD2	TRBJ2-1	TGTGCCAGCAGTTCCTGGAGCGGGGGGGCGACAAATGAGCAGTTCTTC	CASSSWSGGATNEQFF
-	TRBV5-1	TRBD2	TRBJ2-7	TGCGCCAGCAGCTTAATTGGACTAGCCCACTACGAGCAGTACTTC	CASSLIGLAHYEQYF
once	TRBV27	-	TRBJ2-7	TGTGCCAGCAAAACGCTCTACGAGCAGTACTTC	CASKTLYEQYF
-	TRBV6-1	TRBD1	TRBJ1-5	TGTGCCAGCAGTGGGGTTAGGGGGCCCTCGGATCAGCCCCAGCATTTT	CASSGVRGPSDQPQHF
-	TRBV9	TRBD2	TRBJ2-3	TGTGCCAGCAGCCGGACGGGGGGGTTTAGCACAGATACGCAGTATTTT	CASSRTGGFSTDTQYF
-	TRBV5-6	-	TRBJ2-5	TGTGCCAGCAGCCCCTACAGGGAAGAGACCCAGTACTTC	CASSPYREETQYF
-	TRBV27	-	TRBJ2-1	TGTGCCAGCAGTTTAAGGGGCACCTACAATGAGCAGTTCTTC	CASSLRGTYNEQFF
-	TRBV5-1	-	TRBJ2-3	TGCGCCAGCAGCTTGGCGGGTACGCAGTATTTT	CASSLAGTQYF
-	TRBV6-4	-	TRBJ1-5	TGTGCCAGCAGTGACTCGTTCCGGGGCGGCAGGGGTGTCTTTACGGGCAATCAGCCCCAGCATTTT	CASSDSFRGGRGVFTGNQPQHF
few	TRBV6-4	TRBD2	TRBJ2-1	TGTGCCAGCAGTGGACTAGCGGGGCTACCCAATGAGCAGTTCTTC	CASSGLAGLPNEQFF
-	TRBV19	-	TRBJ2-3	TGTGCCATCACGAGGGGGGGGCTGACAGATACGCAGTATTTT	CAITRGGLTDTQYF
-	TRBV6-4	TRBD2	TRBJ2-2	TGTGCCAGCAGTGACCTAGCGGGGGGCACCGGGGAGCTGTTTTTT	CASSDLAGGTGELFF
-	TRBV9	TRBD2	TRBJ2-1	TGTGCCAGCAGCGGCGGGGGGACCTACAATGAGCAGTTCTTC	CASSGGGTYNEQFF
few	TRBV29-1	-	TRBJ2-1	TGCAGCGTCCTACGAATGGACAGCAGGAATGAGCAGTTCTTC	CSVLRMDSRNEQFF
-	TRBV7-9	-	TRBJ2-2	TGTGCCAGCAGCTTAGATCGGGGAGCCACCGGGGAGCTGTTTTTT	CASSLDRGATGELFF
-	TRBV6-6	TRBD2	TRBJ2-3	TGTGCCAGCAGTTATATTCGAGCGGGGGCCTCAGATACGCAGTATTTT	CASSYIRAGASDTQYF
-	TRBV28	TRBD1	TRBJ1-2	TGTGCCAGCAGTTTACGGACAGGTCCAAAGATGGATGGCTACACCTTC	CASSLRTGPKMDGYTF